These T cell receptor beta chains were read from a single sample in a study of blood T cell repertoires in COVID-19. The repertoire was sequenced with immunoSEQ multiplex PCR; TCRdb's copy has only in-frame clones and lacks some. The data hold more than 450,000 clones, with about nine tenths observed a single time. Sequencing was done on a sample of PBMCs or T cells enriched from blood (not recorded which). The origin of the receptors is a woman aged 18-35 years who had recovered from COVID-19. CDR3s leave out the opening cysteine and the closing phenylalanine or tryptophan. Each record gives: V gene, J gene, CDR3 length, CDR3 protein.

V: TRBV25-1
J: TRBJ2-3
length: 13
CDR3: ASSSGTTSSDTQY

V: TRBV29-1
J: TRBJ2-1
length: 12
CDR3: SAPTSGAYNEQF

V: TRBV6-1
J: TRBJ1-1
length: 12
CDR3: ASSDRGRNTVAF

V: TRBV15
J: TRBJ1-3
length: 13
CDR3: ATSRETGAGNTIY

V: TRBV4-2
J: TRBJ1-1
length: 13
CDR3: ASSQEGRGNTEAF

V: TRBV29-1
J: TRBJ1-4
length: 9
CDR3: SVDLNEKLF

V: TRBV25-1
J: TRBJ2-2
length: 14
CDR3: ASSDPSGGASGELF

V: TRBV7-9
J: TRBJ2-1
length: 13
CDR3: ASSSPFESRNEQF

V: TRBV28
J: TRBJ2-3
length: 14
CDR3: ASSEQRTASTDTQY

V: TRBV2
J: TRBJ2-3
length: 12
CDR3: ASRLDTDTDTQY

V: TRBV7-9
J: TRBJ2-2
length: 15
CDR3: ASSPRATPTRAGELF

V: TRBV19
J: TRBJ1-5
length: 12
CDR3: ASNGDYSNQPQH

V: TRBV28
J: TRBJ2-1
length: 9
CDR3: ASSFFDEQF

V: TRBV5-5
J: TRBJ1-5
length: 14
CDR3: ASSPGQGAHNQPQH

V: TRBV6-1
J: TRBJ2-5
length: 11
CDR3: ASSDGTGKTQY